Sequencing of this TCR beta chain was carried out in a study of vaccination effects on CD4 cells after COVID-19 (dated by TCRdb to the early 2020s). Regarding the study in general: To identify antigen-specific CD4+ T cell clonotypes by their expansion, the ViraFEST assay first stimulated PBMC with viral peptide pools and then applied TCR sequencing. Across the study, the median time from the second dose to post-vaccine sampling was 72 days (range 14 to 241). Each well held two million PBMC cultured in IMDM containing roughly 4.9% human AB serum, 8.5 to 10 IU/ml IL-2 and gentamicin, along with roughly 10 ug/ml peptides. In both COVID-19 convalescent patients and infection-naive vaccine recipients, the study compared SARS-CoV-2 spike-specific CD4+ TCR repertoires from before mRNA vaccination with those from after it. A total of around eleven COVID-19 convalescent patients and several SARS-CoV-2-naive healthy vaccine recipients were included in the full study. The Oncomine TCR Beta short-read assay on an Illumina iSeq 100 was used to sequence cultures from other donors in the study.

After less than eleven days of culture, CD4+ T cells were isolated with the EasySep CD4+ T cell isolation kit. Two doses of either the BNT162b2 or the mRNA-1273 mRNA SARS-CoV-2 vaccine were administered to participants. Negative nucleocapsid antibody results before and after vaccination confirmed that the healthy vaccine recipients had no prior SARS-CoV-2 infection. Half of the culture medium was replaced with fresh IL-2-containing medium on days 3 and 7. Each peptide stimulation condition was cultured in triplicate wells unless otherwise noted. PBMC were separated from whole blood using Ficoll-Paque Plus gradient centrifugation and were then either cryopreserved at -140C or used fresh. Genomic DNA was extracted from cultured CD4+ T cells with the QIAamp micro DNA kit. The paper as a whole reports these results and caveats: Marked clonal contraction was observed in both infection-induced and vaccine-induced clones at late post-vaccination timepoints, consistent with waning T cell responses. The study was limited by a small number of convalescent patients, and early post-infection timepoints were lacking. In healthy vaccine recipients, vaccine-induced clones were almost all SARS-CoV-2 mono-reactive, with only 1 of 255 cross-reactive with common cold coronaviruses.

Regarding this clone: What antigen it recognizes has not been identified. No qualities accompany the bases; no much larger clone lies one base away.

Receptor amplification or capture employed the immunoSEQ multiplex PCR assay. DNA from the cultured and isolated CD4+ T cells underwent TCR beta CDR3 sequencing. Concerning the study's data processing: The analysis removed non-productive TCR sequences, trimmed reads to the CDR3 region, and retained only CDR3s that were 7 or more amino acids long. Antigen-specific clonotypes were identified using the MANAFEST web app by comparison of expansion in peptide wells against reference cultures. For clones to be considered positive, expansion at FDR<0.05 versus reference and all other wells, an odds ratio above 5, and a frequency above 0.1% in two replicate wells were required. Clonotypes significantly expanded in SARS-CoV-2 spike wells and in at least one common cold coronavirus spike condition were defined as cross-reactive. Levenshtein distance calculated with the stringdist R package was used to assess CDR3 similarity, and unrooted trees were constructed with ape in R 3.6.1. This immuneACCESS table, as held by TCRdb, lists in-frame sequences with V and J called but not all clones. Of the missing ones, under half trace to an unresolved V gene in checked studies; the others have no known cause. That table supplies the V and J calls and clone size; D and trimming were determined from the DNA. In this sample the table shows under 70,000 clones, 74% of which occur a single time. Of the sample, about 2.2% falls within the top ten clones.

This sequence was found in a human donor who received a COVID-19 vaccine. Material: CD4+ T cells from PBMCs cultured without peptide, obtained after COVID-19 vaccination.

CDR3 region: CASSSLPGEQFF. The nucleotide sequence reads TGTGCCAGTAGTTCGCTCCCCGGGGAGCAGTTCTTC. The rearranged segments are TRBV19 and TRBJ2-1; no D gene can be assigned with confidence. Sequences LNHDA (CDR1) and SQIVND (CDR2) are obtained from the germline V gene (reference sequence). V is shortened by 5 bases, J by 10 bases, and the region joining them spans 12 bases. The CDR3 contains 12 residues, cysteine and phenylalanine counted. The retained sequence is limited to the CDR3, 36 bases, with the frame set at the first base.